This T cell receptor beta chain was recorded in a study of T cells in Graves' hyperthyroidism and ophthalmopathy. The CDR3 runs 14 residues. Germline V gene lookup returns CDR1 MDHEN and CDR2 SYDVKM. V shed 4 bases and J 8 bases; nucleotides not matched to a gene: 7. Diagnoses were made from clinical symptoms, serum measures (thyroxine and TRAb), thyroid ultrasound and orbital computed tomography. Amplified TCR beta CDR3 regions came from RNA transcripts. Using the HTBI primer set, a first-round RT-PCR was run on the TCR CDR3. TCRdb redid the calling of the multiplex PCR reads with MiXCR, one entry per CDR3 protein. The table has about 570,000 distinct CDR3 sequences, roughly 46% seen once. This clonotype was detected only a few times. Its antigen is unknown. Whole-study findings and limits: Ophthalmopathy and stable hyperthyroidism were separated by a 13 V-J model. Model-based prediction identified ophthalmopathy a median 6.5 months prior to its onset.

The V call is TRBV28, the J call TRBJ1-4, with 7 bases lining up with TRBD1. The source of this sequence is an adult woman with Graves' disease, either hyperthyroidism or ophthalmopathy (not recorded which). Specimen: peripheral blood or thyroid tissue (not recorded which). Here the CDR3 DNA reads TGTGCCAGCAGTTCGGCAGGGGGGGAGGAAAAACTGTTTTTT. It codes for CASSSAGGEEKLFF.